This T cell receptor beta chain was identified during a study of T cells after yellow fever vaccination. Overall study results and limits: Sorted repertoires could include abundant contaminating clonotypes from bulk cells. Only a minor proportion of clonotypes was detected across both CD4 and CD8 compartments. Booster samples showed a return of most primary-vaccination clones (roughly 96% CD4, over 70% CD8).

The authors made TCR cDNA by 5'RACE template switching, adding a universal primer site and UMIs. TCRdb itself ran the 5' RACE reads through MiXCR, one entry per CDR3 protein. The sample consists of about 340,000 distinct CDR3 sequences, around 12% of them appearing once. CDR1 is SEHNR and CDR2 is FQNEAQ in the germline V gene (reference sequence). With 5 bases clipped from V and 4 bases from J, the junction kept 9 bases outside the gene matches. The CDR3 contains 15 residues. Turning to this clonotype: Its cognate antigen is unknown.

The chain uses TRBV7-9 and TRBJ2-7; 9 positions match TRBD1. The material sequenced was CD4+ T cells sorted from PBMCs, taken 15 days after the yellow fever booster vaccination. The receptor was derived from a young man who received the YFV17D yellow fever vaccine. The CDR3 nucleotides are TGTGCCAGCAGCCGGGGACAGGGATCTTCTTACGAGCAGTACGTC. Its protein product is CASSRGQGSSYEQYV.